This TCR beta chain comes out of a study of cytomegalovirus exposure and HLA in healthy donors. In the PCR, 60 Vbeta and 13 Jbeta primers were used. Here immunoSEQ multiplex PCR was the method, and the copy in TCRdb shows in-frame clones only, minus some. Found here are just over 150,000 clones, around four fifths of them singletons; the top ten hold 1.5% to 2%. Germline CDR1 is WNHNN and CDR2 is SYGVQD (reference sequence). The CDR3 runs to 20 residues. V shed 3 bases and J 5 bases; nucleotides not matched to a gene: 20. This clone was seen a few times. Its antigen is unknown. Study results and caveats: Cytomegalovirus status, reportedly, was diagnosed with high specificity and sensitivity by the classifier. As a later analysis showed, a missense DCLRE1C variant was linked to trimming of TCR beta V- and J-genes. Available immune exposure information was restricted to CMV serostatus only.

The sequencing input was PBMCs. The source is a young man in good health and CMV-seronegative. The V gene is TRBV10-1, the J gene TRBJ1-5, with TRBD1 matching 9 bases. The CDR3 region has the DNA TGCGCCAGCAGTGAATCCTTCCGGGACAGGGTAAAGTGGATTCATCAGCCCCAGCATTTT. Translation: CASSESFRDRVKWIHQPQHF.